This TCR beta chain was identified in a study of OX40 agonist ivuxolimab in advanced cancers. Study-wide background: It was permissible to have had prior anti-PD-1, anti-PD-L1 or anti-CTLA-4 therapy, and around 41% had some. General study points: CD4+ and CD8+ T cells in blood underwent clonal expansion by week 6 at 0.1 to 3.0 mg/kg.

Trimming left V 0 bases short and J 3 bases short, with 4 bases between. Germline V gene lookup returns CDR1 SGDLS and CDR2 YYNGEE. The CDR3 spans 13 residues. Measured with immunoSEQ multiplex PCR; TCRdb has only the in-frame clones, and not every one. The sample has about 14,000 clones, around 76% seen once. On this clone itself: Antigen specificity is unknown.

Sequencing used CD4+ or CD8+ T cells sorted from blood, obtained in a trial of the OX40 agonist ivuxolimab. The sequence derives from an adult with an advanced solid tumor such as melanoma, head and neck, liver or kidney cancer. The chain joins TRBV9 to TRBJ2-1; D remains unclear. The CDR3 nucleotides are TGTGCCAGCAGCGTAGAGAGCTACAATGAGCAGTTCTTC. This encodes CASSVESYNEQFF.